This TCR beta chain was identified during a study of blood T cell repertoires in COVID-19. Study details: Donors in the United States, Italy and Spain gave samples during acute or convalescent COVID-19.

In the study's own analysis: How many nucleated cells were present was estimated from reference gene primer amplification. Libraries were prepared by immunoSEQ multiplex PCR; TCRdb keeps only in-frame clonotypes and omits some of them. V and J calls plus clone size are reproduced from that table; the DNA served to infer D and trimming. The table lists approximately 200,000 clones, approximately 84% of them singletons. The sequenced sample consisted of peripheral blood. The receptor comes from a human donor with acute or convalescent COVID-19. The donor label of this sample is uncertain.

CDR3 loop: CASSQGRSFYEQYF. DNA for the CDR3: TGCGCCAGCAGCCAAGGGAGGAGTTTCTACGAGCAGTACTTC. The rearrangement links TRBV4-1 to TRBJ2-7; D perhaps matches TRBD2 (5 bases). Per germline, CDR1 MGHRA and CDR2 YSYEKL. The V end was cut by 1 base, the J end by 3 bases, with 10 bases between. The CDR3 totals 14 residues.